The clone carrying this TCR beta chain appeared a few times. Its cognate antigen is unknown. The sample is drawn from a study of cytomegalovirus exposure and HLA in healthy donors. Overall study results and limits: Previously analyzed data showed that most TCR beta V segments were productive at a frequency of about 90% or about 30%. Compared with the approximately 680-donor mean, an Asian-associated ancestry cluster reportedly had fewer N-insertions, according to a later analysis. In a later analysis, the majority of CMV-associated beta chains seemingly showed HLA restriction. 164 TCR beta chains were listed as cytomegalovirus-associated.

The CDR3 has 14 residues. Germline CDR1 and CDR2: MNHEY and SVGAGI. Trimming removed 2 bases at V and 5 bases at J, with 7 bases between. The PCR made use of 60 Vbeta and 13 Jbeta primers. Clones were read by immunoSEQ multiplex PCR, and TCRdb kept only the in-frame ones, dropping some. The sample has some 69,000 clones; approximately 70% are singletons. This receptor was obtained from a male donor in good health and CMV-seropositive. The chain joins TRBV6-5 to TRBJ1-6; D may be TRBD1 (5 bases). Input material: PBMCs. The CDR3 here is CASSYKGNNSPLHF. The CDR3 coding sequence is TGTGCCAGCAGTTACAAGGGGAATAATTCACCCCTCCACTTT.